This TCR beta chain was recorded in a study of blood T cells in healthy people across ages. A second PCR, run for roughly 6 to 11 cycles, used a sample-barcoded 5' primer plus a J-beta primer mix. TCRdb reprocessed the 5' RACE reads with MiXCR, giving one entry per CDR3 protein. The table shows more than 900,000 distinct CDR3 sequences, with about 25% occurring only once. Separately, the same data were catalogued under a study of T cells of mothers and their children. As reported in that work: Over 8.5 million reads per mother and roughly 3 million per child were obtained. Overlap in related mother-child pairs always slightly exceeded unrelated pairs, never significantly. No persistent microchimeric T cell clones were detected.

The sequencing sample was made of blood. The TCR comes from a girl aged 2-9 years in good health.

The CDR3 loop reads CASSQGPEPYDEQFF. In nucleotides, the CDR3 is TGTGCCAGCAGCCAAGGGCCCGAACCATACGATGAGCAGTTCTTC. This rearrangement joins TRBV4-2 to TRBJ2-1; unclear D gene. The germline V gene encodes CDR1 LGHNA and CDR2 YNFKEQ. CDR3 length: 15 residues. Between the trimmed V and J ends, which lost 1 base and 8 bases, there was a span of 15 bases.